The sequence of this TCR beta chain was determined in a study of fetal regulatory T cell absence and autoimmunity. This table comes from immunoSEQ multiplex PCR, and its TCRdb copy is limited to in-frame clones, with some not included. The sample holds 95,000 to 100,000 clones, around 72% seen once. Study results and caveats: TRB gene family usage was broadly similar in cord blood and pancreas. In IPEX, the enrichment was taken to support antigen-driven autoimmunity before birth.

The CDR3 consists of 14 residues. CDR1 is SGDLS, CDR2 YYNGEE, per germline. Trimming stripped 4 bases from V and 5 bases from J, with 10 bases between. For this clone: Its matching antigen is unknown.

The sequenced sample was pancreas tissue. The chain couples TRBV9 to TRBJ1-6; a possible D gene is TRBD1 (5 bases). The TCR was taken from a male donor with IPEX syndrome. The CDR3 sequence: CASSPWTNNSPLHF. CDR3 nucleotide sequence: TGTGCCAGCAGCCCGTGGACAAATAATTCACCCCTCCACTTT.